The present T cell receptor beta chain was sequenced within a study of PD-1 blockade in mismatch repair-deficient tumors. Profiling relied on immunoSEQ multiplex PCR, and the TCRdb table lists in-frame clones only, not all of them. The data contain 100,000 to 150,000 clones, around nine tenths of them singletons. Every patient had mismatch repair deficiency by PCR or immunohistochemistry. TCRs were sequenced from three patients responding to pembrolizumab. The CDR3 is 18 residues long. Germline V gene lookup returns CDR1 SGHDN and CDR2 FVKESK. Deletions cut 0 bases from V and 0 bases from J, with 18 bases between.

The TCR was taken from an adult with mismatch repair-deficient cancer. The rearrangement uses TRBV14 and TRBJ2-7; D call uncertain. Sample: peripheral blood, taken approximately 69 weeks after starting pembrolizumab. CDR3 sequence (DNA): TGTGCCAGCAGCCAAGACCCACCCCCGTCTGGATACTCCTACGAGCAGTACTTC. Translated: CASSQDPPPSGYSYEQYF.